The next 17 T cell receptor beta chains were all read from a single sample in a study of blood T cell repertoires in COVID-19. Assay used: immunoSEQ multiplex PCR; TCRdb lists only in-frame clones, some missing. This sample has around 190,000 clones, with 70% to 85% found just once. Material: peripheral blood. The receptors originated from a human donor in a cohort sampled during active COVID-19.

The rearrangement joins TRBV28 to TRBJ2-7; D gene ambiguous. Germline assignment: CDR1 MDHEN and CDR2 SYDVKM. This CDR3 is 12 amino acids long. With 2 bases removed from V and 5 bases from J, the gap between germline ends came to 7 bases. The CDR3 sequence: CASSLRLHEQYF. CDR3 in DNA: TGTGCCAGCAGTTTACGTCTCCACGAGCAGTACTTC.

This chain joins TRBV29-1 and TRBJ2-7, with D tentatively TRBD1 or TRBD2 (6 bases each). V dropped 7 bases and J dropped 0 bases, with 13 bases sitting between them. CDR3 length: 13 residues. Germline lookup yields CDR1 SQVTM and CDR2 ANQGSEA. CDR3 protein: CSEGGLSSYEQYF. CDR3 sequence (DNA): TGCAGCGAGGGGGGCCTCTCCTCCTACGAGCAGTACTTC.

J is TRBJ1-1 and V is TRBV5-1, with 8 bases aligning to TRBD1. Per the germline V gene, CDR1 is SGHRS and CDR2 is YFSETQ. The CDR3 consists of 15 residues. The J segment lost 5 bases and the V segment lost 0 bases, leaving 6 bases of the junction unmatched. CDR3 coding DNA: TGCGCCAGCAGCTTGGATCCGGACAGGGTAACTGAAGCTTTCTTT. Encoded protein: CASSLDPDRVTEAFF.

The V and J genes are TRBV27 and TRBJ2-1, with D tentatively TRBD1 (5 bases). Germline V lookup: CDR1 MNHEY, CDR2 SMNVEV (reference sequence). V was trimmed by 5 bases and J by 4 bases, leaving 9 bases between them. The CDR3 loop spans 13 amino acids. The CDR3 is CASSMTDYNEQFF. DNA for the CDR3: TGTGCCAGCAGTATGACAGATTACAATGAGCAGTTCTTC.

The chain joins TRBV3-1 (or the pseudogene TRBV3-2) to TRBJ2-5; 8 nucleotides align to TRBD1. The CDR3 has 17 residues. V lost 0 bases, J lost 2 bases, and 8 bases stayed unmatched. Germline CDR1 reads LGHDT; CDR2 reads YNNKEL (reference sequence). DNA for the CDR3: TGTGCCAGCAGCCAAGATTTCTGGACAGGGAGTCAAGAGACCCAGTACTTC. This sequence encodes CASSQDFWTGSQETQYF.

This CDR3 is CASSLGGDRGYGYTF. Written as DNA, the CDR3 is TGCGCCAGCAGCTTGGGGGGAGACAGGGGATATGGCTACACCTTC. This chain connects TRBV5-1 to TRBJ1-2; 8 bases are a match to TRBD1. V lost 0 bases and J lost 5; bases outside the gene matches: 6. Germline CDR1 reads SGHRS; CDR2 reads YFSETQ. The CDR3 extends over 15 amino acids.

The J gene is TRBJ1-2, the V gene TRBV6-5, with a possible D match to TRBD1 (6 bases). The V gene lost 4 bases and the J gene lost 0 bases, with 12 bases spanning the gap. Germline V gene lookup returns CDR1 MNHEY and CDR2 SVGAGI. CDR3 length: 15 amino acids. The CDR3: CASSSWTASNYGYTF. As DNA, the CDR3 is TGTGCCAGCAGTTCCTGGACAGCCTCTAACTATGGCTACACCTTC.

The chain has TRBV18 and TRBJ2-3; possibly TRBD2 for D (6 bases). In germline, CDR1 is KGHSH, CDR2 LQKENI. The CDR3 is 17 residues long. Trimming shortened V by 4 bases and J by 0 bases, and 17 bases separated the two germline ends. The CDR3 DNA sequence: TGTGCCAGCTCACTCTCGGACTATTCCTCTAGCACAGATACGCAGTATTTT. This gives the protein CASSLSDYSSSTDTQYF.

The rearrangement links TRBV3-1 (or the pseudogene TRBV3-2) to TRBJ2-1; 10 bases map to TRBD2. The CDR3 length is 16 residues. Looked up from germline, CDR1 is LGHDT and CDR2 is YNNKEL (reference sequence). Trimming removed 1 base from V and 8 bases from J; junction bases left unmatched: 8. The CDR3 nucleotides are TGTGCCAGCAGCCAAGCTAGCGGGGGCCCTTGGGATGAGCAGTTCTTC. Residues: CASSQASGGPWDEQFF.

The chain joins TRBV9 to TRBJ2-7; D not resolved. Trimming took off 0 bases at V and 4 bases at J, with 11 bases between the two ends. The germline gives CDR1 SGDLS, CDR2 YYNGEE. The length of the CDR3 is 14 residues. CDR3 protein: CASSVGLSRYEQYF. In nucleotides, the CDR3 is TGTGCCAGCAGCGTAGGACTTTCGCGTTACGAGCAGTACTTC.

This clone was recorded only once. The chain has TRBV3-1 (or the pseudogene TRBV3-2) and TRBJ2-1; D unclear. The CDR3 has 12 residues. V was pared by 3 bases and J by 9 bases, with 9 bases between. Per germline, CDR1 LGHDT and CDR2 YNNKEL (reference sequence). Here the CDR3 reads CASSQAVFEQFF. CDR3 bases: TGTGCCAGCAGCCAGGCGGTATTTGAGCAGTTCTTC.

The chain employs TRBV19 and TRBJ2-2, with D maybe TRBD2 (5 bases). V lost 1 base and J lost 3, with 6 bases in between. This CDR3 contains 14 residues. The germline V gene encodes CDR1 LNHDA and CDR2 SQIVND (reference sequence). The chain's CDR3 is CASSIVRDTGELFF. The DNA for the CDR3 is TGTGCCAGTAGTATAGTGAGGGACACCGGGGAGCTGTTTTTT.

The chain joins TRBV18 to TRBJ1-5; D unclear. Germline CDR1 is KGHSH and CDR2 is LQKENI. V dropped 5 bases and J dropped 0 bases, with 5 bases sitting between them. CDR3 length equals 13 residues. DNA for the CDR3: TGTGCCAGCTCATACGGTAGCAATCAGCCCCAGCATTTT. Protein sequence: CASSYGSNQPQHF.

The chain recombines TRBV11-3 with TRBJ2-1; 8 bases align to TRBD1. CDR1 SGHNT and CDR2 YENEEA come from the germline V gene. The CDR3 runs to 13 residues. Trimming took 5 bases from V and 7 from J; bases not matched to a gene: 4. In nucleotides, the CDR3 is TGTGCCAGCAGCCCTGACAGGGGAAATGAGCAGTTCTTC. Translating it yields CASSPDRGNEQFF.

The rearrangement uses TRBV18 and TRBJ2-3, with TRBD1 as a possible D gene (6 bases). Deletions cut 2 bases from V and 5 bases from J, with 20 bases between. CDR1 and CDR2 (germline): KGHSH, LQKENI. The CDR3 totals 17 residues. CDR3 nucleotides: TGTGCCAGCTCACCATTACCTACAGGGAATCAGAAAGATACGCAGTATTTT. It specifies CASSPLPTGNQKDTQYF.

This chain connects TRBV10-3 to TRBJ1-3; 7 bases map to TRBD1. Germline V gene sequence: CDR1 ENHRY, CDR2 SYGVKD. Germline trimming cut 7 bases from V and 4 bases from J; bases unmatched to any gene: 7. The CDR3 length is 14 residues. CDR3 residues: CAITADRAGNTIYF. The CDR3 region has the DNA TGTGCCATCACTGCAGACAGGGCCGGAAACACCATATATTTT.

This clone turned up a few times. The chain employs TRBV12-5 and TRBJ1-2, with D tentatively TRBD1 (6 bases). Germline CDR1 is LGHNT and CDR2 is FRNRAP. The CDR3 consists of 15 residues. V lost 3 bases to trimming and J lost 2 bases, with 13 bases between them. CDR3: CASGFGGGANYGYTF. CDR3 coding DNA: TGTGCTAGTGGTTTCGGCGGGGGCGCAAACTATGGCTACACCTTC.